This note documents a single T cell receptor beta chain sequence. This sample is part of a study of T cell responses to AZD1222 COVID-19 vaccine. The V end lost 1 base, the J end lost 9 bases, and 6 bases lay between the germline ends. Germline V CDR1 and CDR2: SGHAT, FQNNGV. CDR3 size: 12 residues. Some clones are missing from TCRdb's copy, which holds only in-frame ones; the method was immunoSEQ multiplex PCR. The sample records 100,000 or so clones, about 80% being singletons. The specimen comprised peripheral blood, sampled on day 0 of AZD1222 vaccination. The clonotype comes from an adult in good health. The chain employs TRBV11-2 and TRBJ2-2, with unresolved D. The CDR3 sequence is CASSLVFRELFF. Here the CDR3 DNA reads TGTGCCAGCAGCTTAGTGTTTAGGGAGCTGTTTTTT. Variable domain in full (rest from reference TRBV11-2 and TRBJ2-2): EAGVAQSPRYKIIEKRQSVAFWCNPISGHATLYWYQQILGQGPKLLIQFQNNGVVDDSQLPKDRFSAERLKGVDSTLKIQPAKLEDSAVYLCASSLVFRELFFGEGSRLTVL.